This T cell receptor (beta chain) was identified during a study of cytomegalovirus exposure and HLA in healthy donors. The germline gives CDR1 SGDLS, CDR2 YYNGEE. The CDR3 runs to 16 residues. The V and J ends lost 0 bases and 0 bases, in that order; junction bases with no gene match: 2. Profiled with immunoSEQ multiplex PCR; TCRdb holds only in-frame clones, not every one. The sample includes more than 140,000 clones, 70% to 90% of them seen just once. The rearrangement uses TRBV9 and TRBJ2-2; TRBD2 agrees at 7 bases. The TCR was taken from a woman younger than 35 in good health and CMV-seropositive. Input material: PBMCs. The CDR3 DNA reads as TGTGCCAGCAGCGTAGTCGCGGGAGCGAACACCGGGGAGCTGTTTTTT. It codes for CASSVVAGANTGELFF.